A selection of T cell receptor beta chains follows, all from one sample in a study of cytomegalovirus exposure and HLA in healthy donors. Clones were sequenced by immunoSEQ multiplex PCR, and TCRdb holds only the in-frame ones, with some missing. This table has some 180,000 clones, around 80% appearing once. Material: PBMCs. These receptors were taken from a woman aged 18-30 years in good health and CMV-seronegative. CDR3s include the opening cysteine and the closing phenylalanine or tryptophan. Fields, in order: V gene, D gene, clone size, J gene, CDR3 DNA, CDR3 protein. A D gene is named only where the DNA matches it firmly. Expanded clones are given a class, and other clones once, few, many or no size at all.

>TRBV14|TRBD2|-|TRBJ2-1
TGTGCCAGCAGCTCACCCCAACTGGCTAGCGGGGGAAATTACAATGAGCAGTTCTTC
CASSSPQLASGGNYNEQFF
>TRBV10-3|-|-|TRBJ2-5
TGTGCCATCAGGGCCGGAGGGGAGTCAGAGACCCAGTACTTC
CAIRAGGESETQYF
>TRBV4-2|TRBD1|-|TRBJ1-5
TGTGCCAGCAGCCAAGAGTTAGGGACAGTGTTGGGCAATCAGCCCCAGCATTTT
CASSQELGTVLGNQPQHF
>TRBV4-1|TRBD1|-|TRBJ2-5
TGCGCCAGCAGAGAAAGACCCGGGACAGAAGAGACCCAGTACTTC
CASRERPGTEETQYF
>TRBV4-3|TRBD1|-|TRBJ1-5
TGCGCCAGCAGCCAAGGGGTAATCGGGACAGCCTTTAGCAATCAGCCCCAGCATTTT
CASSQGVIGTAFSNQPQHF
>TRBV2|-|-|TRBJ2-7
TGTGCCAGCAGTGAAGTGTTCTCCTCCTACGAGCAGTACTTC
CASSEVFSSYEQYF
>TRBV9|-|-|TRBJ1-2
TGTGCCAGCAGGGGGCTGGGGGGGACTAAGAGCTACACCTTC
CASRGLGGTKSYTF
>TRBV5-1|TRBD1|few|TRBJ2-7
TGCGCCAGCAGCTTGGGAGTGACAGGGGACTACGAGCAGTACTTC
CASSLGVTGDYEQYF
>TRBV4-3|TRBD2|-|TRBJ2-7
TGCGCCAGCAGCCCTTTAGCGGGGGGCAGCTCCTACGAGCAGTACTTC
CASSPLAGGSSYEQYF
>TRBV7-2|TRBD1|-|TRBJ2-1
TGTGCCAGCAGCTCCACACCCGGGACAGGGGAATACAATGAGCAGTTCTTC
CASSSTPGTGEYNEQFF
>TRBV28|TRBD2|-|TRBJ2-5
TGTGCCAGCGATCCCGGTAGCGGGAGAGGGGGGGGAGAGACCCAGTACTTC
CASDPGSGRGGGETQYF
>TRBV7-2|TRBD2|-|TRBJ2-5
TGTGCCAGCAGCCGTCGACTAGCGGGAGTCGTAGAGACCCAGTACTTC
CASSRRLAGVVETQYF
>TRBV7-2|TRBD1|-|TRBJ1-1
TGTGCCAGCAGCCAAAGCTGGACAGGGAACACTGAAGCTTTCTTT
CASSQSWTGNTEAFF
>TRBV28|-|-|TRBJ2-2
TGTGCCAGCAGTAGGCCGGACAGAACGGGCGGGGAGCTGTTTTTT
CASSRPDRTGGELFF
>TRBV7-8|TRBD1|-|TRBJ1-2
TGTGCCAGCAGCCCCCGACAGGGTTTAGGGTATGGCTACACCTTC
CASSPRQGLGYGYTF
>TRBV9|-|once|TRBJ2-1
TGTGCCAGCAGCGTCATTCCGAGCTCCTACAATGAGCAGTTCTTC
CASSVIPSSYNEQFF
>TRBV6-1|-|-|TRBJ1-5
TGTGCCAGCGGTAGAGGAGACAGGAGAAATCAGCCCCAGCATTTT
CASGRGDRRNQPQHF
>TRBV5-1|-|few|TRBJ1-2
TGCGCCAGCAGCTCCCACGGGGGGGGTCTTGGCTACACCTTC
CASSSHGGGLGYTF
>TRBV30|TRBD1|-|TRBJ2-7
TGTGCCTGGAGTAAAGACAGGGGCCACGAGCAGTACTTC
CAWSKDRGHEQYF
>TRBV6-4|-|once|TRBJ1-5
TGTGCCAGTCTGGGTGGTGACAGTCTTATGAGCAATCAGCCCCAGCATTTT
CASLGGDSLMSNQPQHF
>TRBV7-9|TRBD1|-|TRBJ2-5
TGTGCCAGCAGCACGGGGACAGGGGGCCGAAGAGGGACCCAGTACTTC
CASSTGTGGRRGTQYF
>TRBV2|TRBD2|few|TRBJ2-2
TGTGCCAGCAGTAGCGGGAGGGACACCGGGGAGCTGTTTTTT
CASSSGRDTGELFF
>TRBV29-1|-|-|TRBJ2-2
TGCAGCGTCTCCTCCCCGGCAGGATCCACCGGGGAGCTGTTTTTT
CSVSSPAGSTGELFF
>TRBV5-1|-|-|TRBJ2-2
TGCGCCAGCAGCTTCACAACCGGGGAGCTGTTTTTT
CASSFTTGELFF
>TRBV27|-|-|TRBJ1-6
TGTGCCAGCAGTTTCGAGGGTAATTCACCCCTCCACTTT
CASSFEGNSPLHF
>TRBV19|-|-|TRBJ1-5
TGTGCCAGTAGTATAGAAAGGGGTCTCAATCAGCCCCAGCATTTT
CASSIERGLNQPQHF
>TRBV5-6|TRBD1|-|TRBJ1-3
TGTGCCAGCAGTTCTATCGGGACAGGCGGAAACACCATATATTTT
CASSSIGTGGNTIYF
>TRBV2|-|-|TRBJ2-6
TGTGCCAGCCTTTTTCGGGTTTTGCGGAGGGGGGCCAACGTCCTGACTTTC
CASLFRVLRRGANVLTF
>TRBV6-5|-|-|TRBJ1-4
TGTGCCAGCAGTTACTCAGGGGCCCTAAATGAAAAACTGTTTTTT
CASSYSGALNEKLFF
>TRBV5-1|TRBD1|-|TRBJ2-7
TGCGCCAGCAGGGTGGAACTGACAGGGAGTTATTCCTACGAGCAGTACTTC
CASRVELTGSYSYEQYF
>TRBV4-3|-|-|TRBJ2-3
TGCGCCAGCAGCCCCGGAGTCTCAGGCACAGATACGCAGTATTTT
CASSPGVSGTDTQYF
>TRBV28|-|once|TRBJ2-7
TGTGCCAGCAGCCCTACTAGTTACGAGCAGTACTTC
CASSPTSYEQYF
>TRBV29-1|-|-|TRBJ2-5
TGCAGCGTTGAACGGCAGGGGGAGACCCAGTACTTC
CSVERQGETQYF
>TRBV7-9|-|-|TRBJ1-2
TGTTCCAGCAGCCATGGGGCGAACTATGGCTACACCTTC
CSSSHGANYGYTF
>TRBV7-8|-|-|TRBJ1-1
TGTGCCAGCAGCTTACGGGGGTACACTGAAGCTTTCTTT
CASSLRGYTEAFF
>TRBV11-2|-|-|TRBJ1-2
TGTGCCAGCAGCAGATGGGACACAGAAAACTATGGCTACACCTTC
CASSRWDTENYGYTF
>TRBV10-1|-|-|TRBJ2-3
TGCGCCAGCAGTGAGTCTCGAGCGCGGGGAACAGATACGCAGTATTTT
CASSESRARGTDTQYF
>TRBV4-3|-|-|TRBJ2-1
TGCGCCAGCAGTGCCGGGGATGAGCAGTTCTTC
CASSAGDEQFF
>TRBV6-5|TRBD1|-|TRBJ1-5
TGTGCCAGCAGCCGGGACAGGGGTACCAATCAGCCCCAGCATTTT
CASSRDRGTNQPQHF
>TRBV7-9|-|-|TRBJ1-5
TGTGCCAGCAGTCTCGGGAGGGGCGGCAATCAGCCCCAGCATTTT
CASSLGRGGNQPQHF
>TRBV4-1|-|-|TRBJ1-1
TGCGCCAGCAGCCAAGAAGACGGGAGGACTGAAGCTTTCTTT
CASSQEDGRTEAFF
>TRBV7-9|TRBD1|-|TRBJ2-7
TGTGCCAGCAGCCCGCACACGGGACAGGGGCCCTACGAGCAGTACTTC
CASSPHTGQGPYEQYF
>TRBV2|-|-|TRBJ1-2
TGTGCCACAAAGTACTCCGGGACAACGGATAACTATGGCTACACCTTC
CATKYSGTTDNYGYTF
>TRBV27|-|-|TRBJ2-3
TGTGCCAGCAGACAAAGCAGGGTTTTTGGGACAGATACGCAGTATTTT
CASRQSRVFGTDTQYF
>TRBV7-2|-|-|TRBJ2-5
TGTGCCAGCAGCCGAGTTGGCCAAGAGACCCAGTACTTC
CASSRVGQETQYF
>TRBV28|TRBD2|-|TRBJ2-3
TGTGCCAGCAGACTAGCGGGGCGGCCCGATACGCAGTATTTT
CASRLAGRPDTQYF
>TRBV15|-|-|TRBJ2-7
TGTGCCACCAGCATTACATCCCCGACAGCATCCTACGAGCAGTACTTC
CATSITSPTASYEQYF
>TRBV6-9|-|once|TRBJ1-2
TGTGCCAGCAGTTCCATCGGGACAACTAACTATGGCTACACCTTC
CASSSIGTTNYGYTF
>TRBV4-1|TRBD1|-|TRBJ2-4
TGCGCCAGCAGCCAAATCACCGGGACAGAAAACATTCAGTACTTC
CASSQITGTENIQYF
>TRBV4-1|-|-|TRBJ2-1
TGCGCCAGCAGCCAAGATCCCGCGGGGTACAATGAGCAGTTCTTC
CASSQDPAGYNEQFF
>TRBV7-2|TRBD2|-|TRBJ2-2
TGTGCCAGCAGCTTAGTATGGGGACTAGTGAACACCGGGGAGCTGTTTTTT
CASSLVWGLVNTGELFF
>TRBV5-4|-|once|TRBJ1-4
TGTGCCACCAGTGGGGGGAATGAAAAACTGTTTTTT
CATSGGNEKLFF
>TRBV19|TRBD1|few|TRBJ1-2
TGTGCCAGTAGTTCGGCGGACAGGGGCTATGGCTACACCTTC
CASSSADRGYGYTF
>TRBV2|TRBD2|-|TRBJ2-1
TGTGCCAGCAGTGTTAGCGGGAGGGCTTCCTACAATGAGCAGTTCTTC
CASSVSGRASYNEQFF
>TRBV4-1|TRBD2|-|TRBJ2-1
TGCGCCAGCAGCCTCCGTCGAGTCCCAGCGGGAGGGCCGGGGTACAATGAGCAGTTCTTC
CASSLRRVPAGGPGYNEQFF
>TRBV27|TRBD1|-|TRBJ1-2
TGTGCCAGCAGTGTTGACAGGGGGCTTTACTATGGCTACACCTTC
CASSVDRGLYYGYTF
>TRBV19|TRBD1|-|TRBJ1-6
TGTGCCAGAGAGACGGACAGGGCTTCACCCCTCCACTTT
CARETDRASPLHF
>TRBV27|-|-|TRBJ2-5
TGTGCCAGCAGCAGGGACTTGGGGGAGACCCAGTACTTC
CASSRDLGETQYF
>TRBV28|-|-|TRBJ1-2
TGTGCCAGCAGTTTATGGGCCGGGGGTCCTGGCTACACCTTC
CASSLWAGGPGYTF